This is a list of T cell receptor beta chains from one sample in a study of T cell responses to AZD1222 COVID-19 vaccine. The data were produced by immunoSEQ multiplex PCR, yet TCRdb's version contains in-frame clones alone and is incomplete. In the table there are about 170,000 clones, approximately 95% of which are singletons. The specimen comprised peripheral blood, sampled on day 0 of AZD1222 vaccination. The origin of the receptors is an adult in good health. The CDR3 runs from the conserved cysteine through the conserved F or W. The D gene is left open where the match is weak. For some rows the clone size is stated as once, few or many, or as a class when expanded; others skip it.

clone_size d_call j_call cdr3_length v_call cdr3_nt cdr3_aa
- - TRBJ1-2 13 TRBV7-9 TGTGCCAGCAGTCTACCCAGAAGGCCTGGCTACACCTTC CASSLPRRPGYTF
- TRBD2 TRBJ2-1 17 TRBV7-2 TGTGCCAGCAGCCTAACAACAGTCCCTAGCGGGAGTTCTGGGCAGTTCTTC CASSLTTVPSGSSGQFF
- TRBD2 TRBJ2-2 18 TRBV27 TGTGCCAGCAAGAATTCGTATGGCGGGGGGGATAACACCGGGGAGCTGTTTTTT CASKNSYGGGDNTGELFF
- - TRBJ2-2 16 TRBV19 TGTGCCAGTAGTACCCCCTTCCCTGGGGACACCGGGGAGCTGTTTTTT CASSTPFPGDTGELFF
once - TRBJ1-1 14 TRBV11-2 TGTGCCAGCAGCTTAGAAGCGGGCCCAACTGAAGCTTTCTTT CASSLEAGPTEAFF
- TRBD1 TRBJ2-7 13 TRBV2 TGTGCCAACCTCGGGACAGTCTCCTACGAGCAGTACTTC CANLGTVSYEQYF
- - TRBJ2-5 12 TRBV2 TGTGCCAGCAGTCCCGACTGGGGTCTCCAGTACTTC CASSPDWGLQYF
- TRBD1 TRBJ1-4 15 TRBV6-6 TGTGCCAGCAGTTATACGGACAGGGGAGGCGAAAAACTGTTTTTT CASSYTDRGGEKLFF
- TRBD1 TRBJ1-6 15 TRBV28 TGTGCCAGCACTAGGACAGGGGGCTATAATTCACCCCTCCACTTT CASTRTGGYNSPLHF
- TRBD1 TRBJ1-2 16 TRBV4-1 TGCGCCAGCAGCAACGGTCCAGGGACAGCTAACTATGGCTACACCTTC CASSNGPGTANYGYTF
- - TRBJ1-1 16 TRBV5-1 TGCGCCAGCAGCTTGGGCCGCAGGGACCCGAACACTGAAGCTTTCTTT CASSLGRRDPNTEAFF
- TRBD1 TRBJ1-1 14 TRBV6-6 TGTGCCAGCAGTTATACGGACAGGGGGCCTGAAGCTTTCTTT CASSYTDRGPEAFF
once - TRBJ2-1 14 TRBV30 TGTGCCTGGAGATCAATGGGGTACAACAATGAGCAGTTCTTC CAWRSMGYNNEQFF
- - TRBJ2-7 11 TRBV2 TGTGCCATCACGGGCTCCTACGAGCAGTACTTC CAITGSYEQYF
- TRBD1 TRBJ1-4 14 TRBV7-9 TGTGCCAGCAGCCCGGGACAGGGAGGTGAAAAACTGTTTTTT CASSPGQGGEKLFF
- TRBD1 TRBJ2-7 13 TRBV19 TGTGCCAGTAGTATCGGGACAGGGGGCGAGCAGTACTTC CASSIGTGGEQYF
- TRBD2 TRBJ2-5 17 TRBV10-3 TGTGCCATCAGTGATATTCCTAGCGGGGAAGAACAAGAGACCCAGTACTTC CAISDIPSGEEQETQYF
- - TRBJ2-4 11 TRBV3-1/TRBV3-2 TGTGCCAGCTCCTCAGGGAACATTCAGTACTTC CASSSGNIQYF
- - TRBJ2-7 15 TRBV4-1 TGCGCCAGCAGCCAAGTTCGGCAGGCCACCTACGAGCAGTACTTC CASSQVRQATYEQYF
once - TRBJ2-7 12 TRBV19 TGTGCCAGTAGTAGTGAAGTTAACGAGCAGTACTTC CASSSEVNEQYF
- TRBD1 TRBJ1-6 14 TRBV5-6 TGTGCCAGCAGCGCCGGGACAGGGTATTCACCCCTCCACTTT CASSAGTGYSPLHF
- - TRBJ1-6 14 TRBV28 TGTGCCAGCAGCCCCGGGACGGGGGGTTCACCCCTCCACTTT CASSPGTGGSPLHF